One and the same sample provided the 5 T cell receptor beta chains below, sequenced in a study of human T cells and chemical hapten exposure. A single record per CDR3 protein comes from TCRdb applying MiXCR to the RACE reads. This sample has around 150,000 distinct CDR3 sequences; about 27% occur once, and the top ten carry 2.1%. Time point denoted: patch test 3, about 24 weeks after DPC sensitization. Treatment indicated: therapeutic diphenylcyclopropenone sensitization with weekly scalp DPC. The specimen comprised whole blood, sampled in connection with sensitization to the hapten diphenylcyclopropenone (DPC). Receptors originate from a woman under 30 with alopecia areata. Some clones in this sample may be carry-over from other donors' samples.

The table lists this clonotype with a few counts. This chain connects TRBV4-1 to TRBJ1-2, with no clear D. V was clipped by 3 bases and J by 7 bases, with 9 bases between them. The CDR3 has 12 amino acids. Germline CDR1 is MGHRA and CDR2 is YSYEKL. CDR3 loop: CASSHLWGGYTF. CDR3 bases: TGCGCCAGCAGCCATCTTTGGGGTGGCTACACCTTC.

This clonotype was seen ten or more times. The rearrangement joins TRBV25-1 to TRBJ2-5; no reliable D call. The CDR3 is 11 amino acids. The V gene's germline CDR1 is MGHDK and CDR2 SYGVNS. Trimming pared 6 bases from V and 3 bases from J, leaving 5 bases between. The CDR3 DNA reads TGTGCCAGCAGCGCTAAAGAGACCCAGTACTTC. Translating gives CASSAKETQYF. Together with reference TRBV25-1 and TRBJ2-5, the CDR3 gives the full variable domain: EADIYQTPRYLVIGTGKKITLECSQTMGHDKMYWYQQDPGMELHLIHYSYGVNSTEKGDLSSESTVSRIRTEHFPLTLESARPSHTSQYLCASSAKETQYFGPGTRLLVL.

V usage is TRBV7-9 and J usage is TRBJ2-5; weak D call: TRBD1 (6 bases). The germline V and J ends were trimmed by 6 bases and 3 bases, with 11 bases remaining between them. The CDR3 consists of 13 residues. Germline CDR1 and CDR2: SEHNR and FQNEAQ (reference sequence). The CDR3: CASSTPGEETQYF. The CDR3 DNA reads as TGTGCCAGCAGTACCCCAGGGGAAGAGACCCAGTACTTC.

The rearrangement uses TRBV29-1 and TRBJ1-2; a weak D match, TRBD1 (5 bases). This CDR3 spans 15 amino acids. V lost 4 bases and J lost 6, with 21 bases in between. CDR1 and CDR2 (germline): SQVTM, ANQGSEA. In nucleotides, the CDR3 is TGCAGCGTTGTGACTAATGGGGGTTTCGGTGATGGCTACACCTTC. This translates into CSVVTNGGFGDGYTF.

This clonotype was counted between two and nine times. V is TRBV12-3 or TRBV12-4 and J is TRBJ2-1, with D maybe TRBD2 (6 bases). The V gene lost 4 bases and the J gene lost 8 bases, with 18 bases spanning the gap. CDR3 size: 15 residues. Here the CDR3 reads CASSSPGRASDEQFF. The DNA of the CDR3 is TGTGCCAGCAGTTCGCCCGGGAGAGCATCGGATGAGCAGTTCTTC.